The entry below describes one T cell receptor (beta chain). A few counts support this clonotype. Its antigen specificity is not known. Qualities for individual bases were not recorded, and no much larger clone is one base off. V is pruned by 4 bases and J by 1 base, leaving 7 bases of the junction without a gene match. The germline V gene encodes CDR1 MGHDK and CDR2 SYGVNS. The CDR3 contains 16 residues, cysteine and phenylalanine counted. Only the CDR3 part of the read is kept: 48 bases, read in frame from the first base. The sample belongs to a study of response to subunit inactivated influenza vaccine (dated by TCRdb to the late 2010s). Study-level background: Deep quantitative profiling of the T cell receptor repertoire was used in the study to follow responses to a trivalent subunit inactivated influenza vaccine. The investigation overall reported the following: It was suggested by the authors that each seasonal influenza vaccination may recruit only a limited number of new T cells.

The receptor library was made with RT-PCR. The sequencing machine was an Illumina HiSeq 2500. TCRdb reworked the public reads: Q25 trimming with fastp, MiXCR clone assembly, productive beta chains retained. Rows with one shared CDR3 protein collapse into an entry with the most common genes and DNA. Recorded for this sample are hundreds of thousands of distinct CDR3 sequences; roughly 22% of them occurred a single time. The ten largest clones take up about 9.4% of the sample. This specimen consisted of PBMCs from blood, obtained about 20 months after vaccination. The sequence was obtained from a man in his fifties or sixties who received an inactivated influenza vaccine. Donor details come from another sample of the same person, matched by shared clones. The chain couples TRBV25-1 to TRBJ1-1, with 9 bases matching TRBD1. CDR3 protein: CASSVAGTGTNTEAFF. The nucleotide sequence is given as TGTGCCAGCAGTGTAGCCGGGACAGGGACGAACACTGAAGCTTTCTTT. Full variable domain (CDR3 extended with the reference TRBV25-1 and TRBJ1-1 proteins): EADIYQTPRYLVIGTGKKITLECSQTMGHDKMYWYQQDPGMELHLIHYSYGVNSTEKGDLSSESTVSRIRTEHFPLTLESARPSHTSQYLCASSVAGTGTNTEAFFGQGTRLTVV.